This note documents a single T cell receptor beta chain sequence. Its target is not known. Primers for the PCR totalled 60 Vbeta and 13 Jbeta. Here immunoSEQ multiplex PCR was the method, and the copy in TCRdb shows in-frame clones only, minus some. The table records about 110,000 clones, under 85% of them present only once. This specimen belongs to a study of cytomegalovirus exposure and HLA in healthy donors. Study-wide points: Roughly even sequencing depth across donors was the assumption behind the presence/absence analyses. Most sequenced TCRs were rare (though some public TCRs occurred in many donors). Productive status was seen about 90% or about 30% of the time for most TCR beta V segments in an earlier analysis.

Sequencing used PBMCs. The source of this sequence is a human donor in good health.

CDR3 sequence reads: CASSPGFSYEQYF. The CDR3 DNA follows: TGTGCCAGCAGCCCCGGGTTCTCCTACGAGCAGTACTTC. This chain connects TRBV5-4 to TRBJ2-5; no clear D gene. The J call is in doubt because the DNA end fits TRBJ2-7 better. CDR1 and CDR2 from the germline V gene are SGHNT and YYREEE (reference sequence). The CDR3 contains 13 residues.